This T cell receptor beta chain appears in the sequencing data of a study of T-cell memory formation after mild COVID-19. This CDR3 region has 14 residues. Germline CDR1 reads ENHRY; CDR2 reads SYGVKD. V shed 10 bases and J shed 2 bases, with 17 bases lying between them. TCRdb reanalysed the 5' RACE reads using MiXCR and keeps one entry per CDR3 protein. The data contain tens of thousands of distinct CDR3 sequences, around 12% of them seen just once; the ten biggest clones take up approximately 23%. The study, taken as a whole, reports: Day 15 to 85 contracting clones showed balanced CD4/CD8; day 15 to 37 expanders favored CD4+.

This clonotype was found many times. The antigen is undetermined. This sequence joins TRBV10-3 and TRBJ2-5; D is unresolved. This TCR derives from a man between 18 and 35 years old who had mild COVID-19 (a few samples of this study predate the infection). Cell type and time point are not known. The source material was PBMCs or a T cell subset sorted from them (not recorded which). CDR3 sequence (DNA): TGTGCCACCGCTGGGCCGCGCGTACAAGAGACCCAGTACTTC. Translation gives CATAGPRVQETQYF.